Following are 27 T cell receptor beta chains from one sample sequenced in a study of regulatory T cells in long-lasting Graves disease. Time point indicated: persistent/refractory GD, antithyroid drugs over 5 years with positive TRAb. The TCR library was made from RNA that had been extracted from PBMCs in TRIzol. Library construction for TCR beta used iRepertoire HTBI primers and Arm-PCR of CDR3 regions. TCRdb reprocessed the multiplex PCR reads with MiXCR, giving one entry per CDR3 protein. This sample has around 430,000 distinct CDR3 sequences, with about 20% found just once. The sequences come from peripheral blood mononuclear cells (PBMCs), collected when the disease was refractory, from a patient treated with antithyroid drugs. The receptors come from a female donor with Graves disease.

The chain uses TRBV19 and TRBJ1-5; TRBD1 aligns across 7 bases. The germline gives CDR1 LNHDA, CDR2 SQIVND (reference sequence). The V gene end was trimmed by 5 bases and the J gene end by 7 bases; junction bases not matched to a gene: 8. The length of the CDR3 is 14 residues. CDR3 bases: TGTGCCAGTAGTGGGCAGGGGGGTGGCCAGCCCCAGCATTTT. The encoded protein is CASSGQGGGQPQHF.

The chain combines TRBV11-1 with TRBJ2-5; 9 positions match TRBD2. Germline V lookup: CDR1 SGHAT, CDR2 FQDESV (reference sequence). With 5 bases clipped from V and 4 bases from J, the junction kept 5 bases outside the gene matches. This CDR3 is 14 amino acids long. The CDR3 loop is CASSRGGAGETQYF. For the CDR3, the DNA is TGTGCCAGCAGCCGCGGGGGGGCCGGAGAGACCCAGTACTTC. The variable domain in full, with the rest retrieved from reference TRBV11-1 and TRBJ2-5, is EAEVAQSPRYKITEKSQAVAFWCDPISGHATLYWYRQILGQGPELLVQFQDESVVDDSQLPKDRFSAERLKGVDSTLKIQPAELGDSAMYLCASSRGGAGETQYFGPGTRLLVL.

Concerning this clonotype itself: A far larger clone is off by one base, so a read error is likely. V is TRBV12-3 or TRBV12-4 and J is TRBJ1-4; 7 bases are a match to TRBD1. This CDR3 has 13 amino acids. V was pared by 11 bases and J by 3 bases, with 6 bases of the junction left unmatched. CDR3 protein: CAGTDRANEKLFF. CDR3 bases: TGTGCCGGCACTGACAGGGCTAATGAAAAACTGTTTTTT.

This clonotype occurred many times. The J gene is TRBJ1-1, the V gene TRBV12-3 or TRBV12-4; no clear D gene. V was trimmed by 5 bases and J by 2 bases, leaving 6 bases between them. This CDR3 contains 12 residues. The CDR3 sequence is CASSGDNTEAFF. CDR3 coding DNA: TGTGCCAGCAGTGGCGACAACACTGAAGCTTTCTTT.

This clonotype occurred a few times. The chain uses TRBV7-2 and TRBJ2-7; 9 bases line up with TRBD1. The CDR3 loop spans 15 amino acids. V was clipped by 6 bases and J by 0 bases; unmatched bases: 6. Germline V gene data show CDR1 as SGHTA and CDR2 as FQGNSA. In DNA form, the CDR3 reads TGTGCCAGCAGTTACGGGACAGGGAGCTCCTACGAGCAGTACTTC. Its translation: CASSYGTGSSYEQYF.

This clonotype was observed a few times. The chain joins TRBV7-2 to TRBJ1-3, with unresolved D. The CDR3 contains 15 residues. Trimming cost V 2 bases and J 4 bases, with 12 bases left between them. Germline assignment: CDR1 SGHTA and CDR2 FQGNSA. CDR3 sequence (DNA): TGTGCCAGCAGCTTAAATAATCTCCTGGGAAACACCATATATTTT. Its protein is CASSLNNLLGNTIYF. Combining the CDR3 with reference TRBV7-2 and TRBJ1-3 gives the whole variable domain GAGVSQSPSNKVTEKGKDVELRCDPISGHTALYWYRQSLGQGLEFLIYFQGNSAPDKSGLPSDRFSAERTGGSVSTLTIQRTQQEDSAVYLCASSLNNLLGNTIYFGEGSWLTVV.

This clonotype was found many times. This chain joins TRBV28 and TRBJ1-5; D possibly corresponds to TRBD1 (5 bases). The germline V and J ends were trimmed by 4 bases and 7 bases, with 17 bases remaining between them. The CDR3 is made up of 15 amino acids. Looked up from germline, CDR1 is MDHEN and CDR2 is SYDVKM. CDR3 amino acids: CASSSPTGVGQPQHF. The CDR3 coding sequence is TGTGCCAGCAGTTCCCCCACGGGGGTAGGACAGCCCCAGCATTTT.

The chain couples TRBV11-3 to TRBJ2-3, with 9 bases aligning to TRBD2. The CDR3 has 16 amino acids. Trimming cost V 5 bases and J 3 bases; bases outside gene matches: 9. Germline CDR1 SGHNT, CDR2 YENEEA. The CDR3 protein is CASSLLTSGGTDTQYF. Here the CDR3 DNA reads TGTGCCAGCAGCCTCTTGACTAGCGGAGGGACAGATACGCAGTATTTT.

Of note for this clonotype: At one boundary the junction diverges from the germline segment, which might be a read error. This rearrangement joins TRBV28 to TRBJ1-2, with TRBD1 matching 9 bases. This CDR3 has 15 amino acids. Germline CDR1 reads MDHEN; CDR2 reads SYDVKM. Here the CDR3 DNA reads TGTGCCGGCAGTTCACCGGGACAGGGAGACTATGGCTACACCTTC. This gives the protein CAGSSPGQGDYGYTF.

The chain links TRBV7-9 to TRBJ2-5, with a weak D call TRBD2 (6 bases). Germline CDR1 is SEHNR and CDR2 is FQNEAQ (reference sequence). The germline V and J ends were trimmed by 4 bases and 6 bases, with 12 bases remaining between them. The CDR3 contains 13 residues. The DNA of the CDR3 is TGTGCCAGCAGCTCCGGGACTCCCCAGACCCAGTACTTC. Translation gives CASSSGTPQTQYF.

The rearrangement links TRBV29-1 to TRBJ1-1, with a weak D call TRBD1 (5 bases). Germline loops: CDR1 SQVTM, CDR2 ANQGSEA. The ends were cut back, 3 bases at V and 1 base at J, with 9 bases in the middle. The CDR3 contains 13 residues. CDR3 protein: CSVETDPNTEAFF. CDR3 bases: TGCAGCGTTGAGACAGACCCGAACACTGAAGCTTTCTTT.

The chain couples TRBV12-3 or TRBV12-4 to TRBJ1-5; tentatively, D is TRBD1 (5 bases). The length of the CDR3 is 12 residues. V lost 6 bases and J lost 5, with 8 bases in between. As DNA, the CDR3 is TGTGCCAGCAGCCGGGACGATCAGCCCCAGCATTTT. Its protein is CASSRDDQPQHF.

This clonotype has only a few counts. The chain links TRBV28 to TRBJ2-7; TRBD2 matches at 12 bases. The CDR3 extends over 16 amino acids. The V segment lost 6 bases and the J segment 0 bases; nucleotides outside the gene matches: 6. Germline-derived CDR1 and CDR2 are MDHEN and SYDVKM. CDR3 bases: TGTGCCAGCAGAAGTCTAGCGGGAGGGAGCTCCTACGAGCAGTACTTC. Translation gives CASRSLAGGSSYEQYF.

Notes on this clonotype: A much more abundant neighbour one base away suggests this may be a read error. The gene calls are TRBV27 and TRBJ1-1; unclear D gene. V lost 2 bases and J lost 6, with 13 bases in between. Germline V gives CDR1 MNHEY, CDR2 SMNVEV (reference sequence). This CDR3 is 14 amino acids long. The CDR3 region is CASSLTGLGPEAFF. In DNA, the CDR3 is TGTGCCAGCAGTTTAACTGGGTTAGGGCCTGAAGCTTTCTTT.

In its sample, this clonotype was seen many times. The chain combines TRBV29-1 with TRBJ1-1; 7 bases line up with TRBD1. With 7 bases clipped from V and 7 bases from J, the junction kept 12 bases outside the gene matches. This CDR3 region has 13 residues. CDR1 is SQVTM, CDR2 ANQGSEA, per germline. This CDR3 is CSAQRGQRFEAFF. CDR3 coding DNA: TGCAGCGCGCAGAGGGGACAGCGGTTTGAAGCTTTCTTT.

This clonotype was observed at least ten times. The chain combines TRBV6-5 with TRBJ2-7; 12 nucleotides line up with TRBD2. Germline-derived CDR1 and CDR2 are MNHEY and SVGAGI. The V gene end was trimmed by 4 bases and the J gene end by 7 bases; junction bases not matched to a gene: 8. The CDR3 has 15 residues. The CDR3 loop reads CASSFLAGGPEEQYF. In DNA, the CDR3 is TGTGCCAGCAGTTTTCTAGCGGGAGGGCCGGAGGAGCAGTACTTC.

The chain carries TRBV4-3 and TRBJ2-7; no definite D call. The germline V and J ends were trimmed by 5 bases and 3 bases, with 14 bases remaining between them. Germline-derived CDR1 and CDR2 are LGHNA and YSLEER. This CDR3 contains 14 residues. CDR3: CASSTQAGDYEQYF. The CDR3, as DNA: TGCGCCAGCAGCACCCAAGCAGGTGACTACGAGCAGTACTTC.

This rearrangement joins TRBV5-1 to TRBJ1-2, with D uncertain. From germline, CDR1 is SGHRS and CDR2 YFSETQ. V was shortened by 2 bases and J by 7 bases, with 18 bases between the two germline ends. The CDR3 spans 15 residues. This CDR3 reads CASSLDQLGIAGYTF. The CDR3 DNA follows: TGCGCCAGCAGCTTAGACCAATTAGGGATTGCTGGCTACACCTTC.

V gene TRBV6-2 or TRBV6-3 combines with J gene TRBJ2-2, with TRBD2 as a possible D gene (6 bases). The CDR3 has 15 amino acids. The V and J ends lost 2 bases and 4 bases respectively, with 11 bases between them. In germline, CDR1 is MNHEY, CDR2 SVGEGT. CDR3 DNA: TGTGCCAGCAGTTACGACGGGGGAACCACCGGGGAGCTGTTTTTT. Amino acid sequence: CASSYDGGTTGELFF.

This clonotype was observed a few times. The gene calls are TRBV7-8 and TRBJ2-3; 12 nucleotides align to TRBD1. With 8 bases clipped from V and 4 bases from J, the junction kept 7 bases outside the gene matches. The CDR3 is made up of 15 amino acids. Germline V gene sequence: CDR1 SGHVS, CDR2 FQNEAQ. The CDR3 DNA sequence: TGTGCCAGCGGCTCCGGGACAGGGGGCTCAGATACGCAGTATTTT. Its translation is CASGSGTGGSDTQYF.

Ten or more counts support this clonotype. The rearrangement links TRBV6-5 to TRBJ2-7; D ambiguous. CDR3 length equals 14 residues. The ends were cut back, 0 bases at V and 4 bases at J, with 10 bases in the middle. Germline CDR1 MNHEY, CDR2 SVGAGI. In DNA, the CDR3 is TGTGCCAGCAGTTACTCTTCCCAAGGGTACGAGCAGTACTTC. Its protein is CASSYSSQGYEQYF.

This chain uses TRBV25-1 with TRBJ2-5, with TRBD1 as a possible D gene (6 bases). CDR3 length: 14 residues. Per germline, CDR1 MGHDK and CDR2 SYGVNS. Trimming took 5 bases from V and 2 from J, leaving 12 bases between them. CDR3 DNA sequence: TGTGCCAGCAGTACAGGGTTGAGGCAAGAGACCCAGTACTTC. Translating it yields CASSTGLRQETQYF.

Notes on this clonotype: With a much larger clone just one base away, this may be a read error. DNA for the CDR3: TGTGCCAGCGACACCGGGACATTTAACACTGAAGCTTTCTTT. Its protein is CASDTGTFNTEAFF. The genes are TRBV2 and TRBJ1-1; TRBD1 might be the D (6 bases). Germline V gene sequence: CDR1 SNHLY, CDR2 FYNNEI. V was clipped by 8 bases and J by 2 bases, with 15 bases between them. This CDR3 has 14 amino acids.

This rearrangement joins TRBV10-3 to TRBJ2-5, with 8 bases lining up with TRBD2. Germline V gene sequence: CDR1 ENHRY, CDR2 SYGVKD. J lost 7 bases, V lost 10 bases, and 11 bases had no gene match. The CDR3 totals 13 residues. The CDR3 sequence is CASFTGLEGTQYF. In DNA form, the CDR3 reads TGTGCCAGCTTCACGGGACTAGAGGGGACCCAGTACTTC.

This clonotype has only a few counts. The chain employs TRBV28 and TRBJ1-4, with D perhaps matching TRBD1 (6 bases). This CDR3 contains 14 residues. Between the trimmed V and J ends, which lost 3 bases and 10 bases, there was a span of 15 bases. CDR1 and CDR2 from the germline V gene are MDHEN and SYDVKM. The CDR3 loop reads CASSFGGGSSKLFF. The CDR3 bases are TGTGCCAGCAGTTTTGGAGGGGGGAGTTCAAAACTGTTTTTT.

This chain uses TRBV4-1 with TRBJ1-2; weak D call: TRBD1 (5 bases). The CDR3 has 15 residues. V gave up 1 base and J gave up 8 bases, with 17 bases separating them. CDR1 and CDR2 from the germline V gene are MGHRA and YSYEKL. CDR3 nucleotide sequence: TGCGCCAGCAGCCAAGTTTCAGGGTACGGTTACGGCTACACCTTC. This gives the protein CASSQVSGYGYGYTF.

The sample holds a few counts of this clonotype. V usage is TRBV20-1 and J usage is TRBJ2-2, with D possibly TRBD1 on 6 matching bases. Germline CDR1 and CDR2: DFQATT and SNEGSKA (reference sequence). V shed 2 bases and J shed 6 bases, with 16 bases lying between them. This CDR3 has 15 amino acids. In DNA, the CDR3 is TGCAGTGCTAGACCGCCACAGGGAGTTGCCGGGGAGCTGTTTTTT. Amino acids: CSARPPQGVAGELFF.